The sequence of this T cell receptor (beta chain) was determined in a study of T cells in Graves' hyperthyroidism and ophthalmopathy. Clinical symptoms, serum thyroxine and TRAb, thyroid ultrasound and orbital computed tomography were used for the diagnoses. Study-wide points: The model's output predicted ophthalmopathy at a median of 6.5 months prior to onset. The blood repertoire included most of the expanded thyroid clonotypes above 0.001. Separating ophthalmopathy from stable hyperthyroidism was achieved by a 13 V-J model.

Using RNA transcripts as the source, TCR beta CDR3 regions were amplified. A first-round RT-PCR of the TCR CDR3 used the HTBI primer set. Using its own MiXCR run on the multiplex PCR reads, TCRdb lists one record per CDR3 protein. The sample yields about 570,000 distinct CDR3 sequences, 40% to 55% seen once. About this clonotype: Its antigen is unidentified. One end of the junction does not line up with germline, which may come from a read error.

This CDR3 region has 14 residues. CDR1 is SNHLY, CDR2 FYNNEI, per germline. The source material was peripheral blood or thyroid tissue (not recorded which). This sequence joins TRBV2 and TRBJ1-4; D gene unclear. The TCR comes from an adult woman with Graves' disease, either hyperthyroidism or ophthalmopathy (not recorded which). CDR3 amino acids: CASKSSATNEKPFF. The CDR3 nucleotides are TGTGCCAGCAAGTCGTCCGCAACTAATGAAAAACCGTTTTTT.